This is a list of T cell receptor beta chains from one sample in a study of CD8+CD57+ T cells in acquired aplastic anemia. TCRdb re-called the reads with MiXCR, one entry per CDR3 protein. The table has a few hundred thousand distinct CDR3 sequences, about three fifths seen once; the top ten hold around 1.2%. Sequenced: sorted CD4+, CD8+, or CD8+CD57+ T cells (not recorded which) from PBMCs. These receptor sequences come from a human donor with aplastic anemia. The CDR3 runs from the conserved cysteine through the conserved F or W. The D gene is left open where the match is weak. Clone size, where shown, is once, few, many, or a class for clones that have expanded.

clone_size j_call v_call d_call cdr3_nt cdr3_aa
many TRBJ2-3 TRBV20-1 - TGCAGTGCAGGACTGGAATCCTTCACAGATACGCAGTATTTT CSAGLESFTDTQYF
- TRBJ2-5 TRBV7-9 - TGTGCCAGCCGGATGGAGGGTCTAGAGACCCAGTACTTC CASRMEGLETQYF
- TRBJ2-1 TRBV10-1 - TGCGCTAGCAGTGAGTGGGCCGGGAAAGTTGACAGTGAGCAGTTCTTC CASSEWAGKVDSEQFF
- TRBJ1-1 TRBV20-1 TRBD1 TGCAGTGCTAGAGTACAGGGGGACACTGAAGCTTTCTTT CSARVQGDTEAFF
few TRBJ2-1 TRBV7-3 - TGTGCCAGCAGCCCTGACTTGAGCTCCTACAATGAGCAGTTCTTC CASSPDLSSYNEQFF
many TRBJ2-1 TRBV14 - TGTGCCAGCAGCCGTACCTACAATGAGCAGTTCTTC CASSRTYNEQFF
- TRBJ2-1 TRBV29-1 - TGCAGCGTTGATGGCGGGGAGGACAATGAGCAGTTCTTC CSVDGGEDNEQFF
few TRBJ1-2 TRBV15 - TGTGCCACCAGCGGGGGAGTTAGCTATGGCTACACCTTC CATSGGVSYGYTF
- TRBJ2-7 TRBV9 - TGTGCCAGCAGCGTAGGTGGGGGCGAGCAGTACTTC CASSVGGGEQYF
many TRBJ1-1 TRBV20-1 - TGCAGTGCTCGAGAAGCAAATTCGAACACTGAAGCTTTCTTT CSAREANSNTEAFF
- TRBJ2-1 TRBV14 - TGTGCCAGCAGCCAAGCTGGCGGGGTAAGGGGCAATGAGCAGTTCTTC CASSQAGGVRGNEQFF
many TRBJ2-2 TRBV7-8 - TGTGCCAGCAGCTTAGTAGTTTGGGGGCCGCCGCAAACCGGGGAGCTGTTTTTT CASSLVVWGPPQTGELFF
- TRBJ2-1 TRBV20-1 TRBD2 TGCAGTGCTTTACATAGCGGGCCGGCGGGCAATGAGCAGTTCTTC CSALHSGPAGNEQFF
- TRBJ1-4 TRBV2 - TGTGCCAGCAGTGAAGGTCACTCTAATGAAAAACTGTTTTTT CASSEGHSNEKLFF
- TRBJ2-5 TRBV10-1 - TGCGCCAGCAGTGAGACAGAGGAGACCCAGTACTTC CASSETEETQYF
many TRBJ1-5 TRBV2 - TGTGCCAGCAGTGAACTGTCAGTTGATCAGCCCCAGCATTTT CASSELSVDQPQHF
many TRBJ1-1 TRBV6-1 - TGTGCCAGCAGTGGAGGGACGGTGAACACTGAAGCTTTCTTT CASSGGTVNTEAFF
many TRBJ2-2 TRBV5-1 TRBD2 TGCGCCAGCAGCCAGAATCTAGCGGGAACCGGGGAGCTGTTTTTT CASSQNLAGTGELFF
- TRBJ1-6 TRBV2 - TGTGCCAGCAGTGACCCCCGACCTAATTCACCCCTCCACTTT CASSDPRPNSPLHF
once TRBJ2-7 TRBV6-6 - TGTGCCAGCAGTTACTCAGGGGTCTCCTACGAGCAGTACTTC CASSYSGVSYEQYF
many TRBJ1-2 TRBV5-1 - TGCGCCAGCAGCGATGGGACAATGATTAACTATGGCTACACCTTC CASSDGTMINYGYTF
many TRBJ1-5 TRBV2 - TGTGCCAGCAGGGAGAACACCTTTAGCAATCAGCCCCAGCATTTT CASRENTFSNQPQHF
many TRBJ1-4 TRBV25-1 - TGTGCCAGCAGCCCTAACGGGGCTGAGGATGAAAAACTGTTTTTT CASSPNGAEDEKLFF
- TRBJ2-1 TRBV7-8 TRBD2 TGTGCCAGCAGCTTGCAACTAGCGGGGGCCTACAATGAGCAGTTCTTC CASSLQLAGAYNEQFF
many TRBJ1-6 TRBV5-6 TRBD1 TGTGCCAGCAGCGTAACAGGGGTTTCGGCTTTGGCGCCCCTCCACTTT CASSVTGVSALAPLHF
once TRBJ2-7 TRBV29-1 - TGCAGCGTTGAAGAAGTCAGTATGGGGCAGTACTTC CSVEEVSMGQYF